This T cell receptor (beta chain) was captured by sequencing in a study of blood T cells in healthy people across ages. Study results and limitations: Per million T cells, TCR beta diversity dropped roughly linearly as age increased.

Regarding this clonotype: Its antigen is still unknown.

The V end lost 0 bases, the J end lost 11 bases, and 16 bases lay between the germline ends. Germline CDR1 reads LNHNV; CDR2 reads YYDKDF (reference sequence). CDR3 length equals 14 residues. Using a J-beta primer mix together with a sample-barcoded 5' primer, a second PCR was run for about 6 to 11 cycles. From the 5' RACE reads, TCRdb called clonotypes with MiXCR, one entry per CDR3 protein. Counted here are about 680,000 distinct CDR3 sequences, more than 40% occurring once; the ten biggest clones make up about 32%. The sample was blood. This clonotype was sampled from a woman aged 55-69 years in good health. The J gene is TRBJ2-5, the V gene TRBV15; no clear D gene. The chain's CDR3 is CATSRDVGNNEQYF. CDR3 sequence (DNA): TGTGCCACCAGCAGAGATGTGGGAAACAATGAGCAGTACTTC.